This T cell receptor beta chain was captured by sequencing in a study of blood T cells in healthy people across ages. CDR3 size: 15 residues. Between the trimmed V and J ends, which lost 1 base and 3 bases, there was a span of 14 bases. Germline V gives CDR1 DFQATT, CDR2 SNEGSKA (reference sequence). This clonotype was observed a handful of times. Then a second PCR, running roughly 7 to 11 cycles, was carried out with a sample-barcoded 5' primer and a J-beta primer mix. TCRdb re-called the 5' RACE reads with MiXCR, one entry per CDR3 protein. In the table there are about 1 million distinct CDR3 sequences, around 43% of which are singletons.

The V call is TRBV20-1, the J call TRBJ2-3, with a possible D match to TRBD1 (7 bases). The origin of this receptor is a woman between 55 and 75 years old in good health. Sequencing input: blood. The CDR3 DNA reads as TGCAGTGCTAGAGCAAACAGGGGAGGTACAGATACGCAGTATTTT. Its translation: CSARANRGGTDTQYF.